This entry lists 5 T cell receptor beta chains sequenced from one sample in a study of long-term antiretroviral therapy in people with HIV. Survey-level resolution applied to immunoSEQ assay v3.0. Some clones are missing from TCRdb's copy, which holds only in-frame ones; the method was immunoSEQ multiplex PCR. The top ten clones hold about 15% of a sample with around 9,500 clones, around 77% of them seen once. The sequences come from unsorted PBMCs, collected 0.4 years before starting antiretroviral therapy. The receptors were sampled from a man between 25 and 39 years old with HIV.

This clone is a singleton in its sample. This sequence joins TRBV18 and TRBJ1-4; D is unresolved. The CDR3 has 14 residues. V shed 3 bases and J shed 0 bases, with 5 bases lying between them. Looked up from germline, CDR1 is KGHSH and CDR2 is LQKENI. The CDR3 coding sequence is TGTGCCAGCTCACCGGAGCCAACTAATGAAAAACTGTTTTTT. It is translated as CASSPEPTNEKLFF.

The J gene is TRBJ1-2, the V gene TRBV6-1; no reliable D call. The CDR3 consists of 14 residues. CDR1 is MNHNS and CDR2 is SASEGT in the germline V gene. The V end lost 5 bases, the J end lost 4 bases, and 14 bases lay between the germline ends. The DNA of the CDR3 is TGTGCCAGCAGTACCCCCCCGCCGGGCTATGGCTACACCTTC. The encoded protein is CASSTPPPGYGYTF.

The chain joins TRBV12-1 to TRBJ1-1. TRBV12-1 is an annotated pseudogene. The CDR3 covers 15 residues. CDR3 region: CASSSRDGKSAEAFF. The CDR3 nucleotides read TGTGCCAGCAGCTCCCGGGACGGGAAAAGTGCTGAAGCTTTCTTT.

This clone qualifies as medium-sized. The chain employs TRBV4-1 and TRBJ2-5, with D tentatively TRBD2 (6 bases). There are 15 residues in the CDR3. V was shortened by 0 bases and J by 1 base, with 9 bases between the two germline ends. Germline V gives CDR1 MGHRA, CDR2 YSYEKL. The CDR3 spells CASSQDGTSQETQYF. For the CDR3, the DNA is TGCGCCAGCAGCCAAGACGGGACTTCCCAAGAGACCCAGTACTTC.

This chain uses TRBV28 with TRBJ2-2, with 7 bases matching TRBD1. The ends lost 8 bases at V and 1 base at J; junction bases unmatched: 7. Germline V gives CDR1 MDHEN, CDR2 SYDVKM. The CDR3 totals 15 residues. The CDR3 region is CASCWDSLNTGELFF. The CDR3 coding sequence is TGTGCCAGCTGCTGGGACAGCCTGAACACCGGGGAGCTGTTTTTT.